This TCR beta chain was captured in a study of post-analysis software for immune sequencing data (dated by TCRdb to 2014 to 2015). Turning to the overall study: The recorded disease courses included relapsing-remitting, secondary progressive and progressive-relapsing multiple sclerosis, and some patients had no subtype annotation. The patient repertoires were set against eleven to twelve previously published healthy control repertoires from donors whose ages ranged from roughly 6 to 26 years. A subset of samples was prepared in parallel using single-end sample barcoding, then pooled and co-amplified after Illumina adapter ligation.

General study outcomes and caveats: Significantly lower normalized Chao1 diversity was found in multiple sclerosis patients than in controls, suggesting substantial peripheral T-cell clonal expansion. Strong co-clustering of samples prepared in the same batch was shown by direct clustering with F measure, prompting a batch-effect correction. The multiple sclerosis patient group was slightly younger than the control group. Several TRBV segments, including TRBV5-6, TRBV5-1 and TRBV20-1, were significantly more frequent in patients than controls.

TCR beta repertoires were profiled from peripheral blood of approximately 13 young patients with multiple sclerosis to demonstrate the VDJtools post-analysis software. The multiple sclerosis patients were children and adolescents between roughly 6 and 17 years of age. Remarks on this clonotype: Its antigen target is currently unknown. The sample holds no much larger clone one base away, and base qualities are not on file.

Libraries were built with PCR. The sequencer listed for this sample is Illumina HiSeq 2500. To reduce PCR and sequencing biases, unique molecular identifiers were incorporated into the TCR beta cDNA libraries. Every 1 to 10 million input T cells yielded some 500,000 cDNA molecules, meaning each molecule approximated one T cell. The patient libraries were prepared and sequenced with the same protocol used for the earlier healthy control dataset. Samples belonging to the same batch were prepared together, multiplexed and sequenced on a shared HiSeq lane. Under the source paper's analysis protocol: Raw barcoded reads were processed with MIGEC, and single-read molecular identifier groups were discarded before consensus assembly and CDR3 extraction. VDJtools was used for post-analysis of the clonotype tables, with diversity normalized by down-sampling every dataset to the smallest sample size. In repertoire overlap clustering, CDR3 amino acid sequences, but not nucleotide sequences, were matched to correct batch-related cross-sample contamination. In TCRdb, the public reads were trimmed at Q25 with fastp and aligned with MiXCR, with productive beta chains retained. Identical CDR3 protein sequences are pooled into one entry, listed with their most common genes and DNA. TCRdb, rather than the study authors, made the V and J calls. The sample table records some 800,000 distinct CDR3 sequences; about 45% of these occur just once. Approximately 4.4% of the sample is in the top ten clones.

Spanning cysteine to phenylalanine, the CDR3 consists of 14 amino acids. CDR3 DNA only is kept here, 42 bases in frame from base 1. The germline V end is reduced by 6 bases and the J end by 5 bases; junction bases left unmatched: 4. Sequencing used blood. The sequence came from a girl aged 5-17 years with multiple sclerosis. The chain couples TRBV12-3 or TRBV12-4 to TRBJ2-7, with TRBD2 identical over 13 junction bases. The CDR3 in this case is CASSPTSGRNEQYF. The DNA reads TGTGCCAGCAGCCCGACTAGCGGGAGGAACGAGCAGTACTTC.